A selection of T cell receptor beta chains follows, all from one sample in a study of blood T cell repertoires in COVID-19. Sequencing used immunoSEQ multiplex PCR; TCRdb keeps in-frame clones, though not all of them. This sample has about 240,000 clones, with 75% to 90% found just once. What was sequenced was PBMCs or T cells enriched from blood (not recorded which). These receptor sequences come from a man aged 35 to 55 who had recovered from COVID-19. Each CDR3 is given with its conserved first and last residue. The D gene is left open where the match is weak. The size field is filled for only some rows; it gives once, few, many or a size class.

V	J	size	D	DNA	CDR3
TRBV19	TRBJ1-6	NA	TRBD1	TGTGCCAGTAGTGTGACAGGGCGTGGTGATTCACCCCTCCACTTT	CASSVTGRGDSPLHF
TRBV30	TRBJ1-6	NA	NA	TGTGCCTGCACAGGTTTTGGTTCACCCCTCCACTTT	CACTGFGSPLHF
TRBV11-3	TRBJ1-2	NA	TRBD1	TGTGCCAGCAGCTTATTGGCGACAGGGCCGGACTATGGCTACACCTTC	CASSLLATGPDYGYTF
TRBV15	TRBJ2-2	NA	NA	TGTGCCACCAGCATAGGAGGGCTTGGCACCGGGGAGCTGTTTTTT	CATSIGGLGTGELFF
TRBV19	TRBJ1-1	NA	NA	TGTGCCAGTAGTCCCACCGGGACAAGGATTAACACTGAAGCTTTCTTT	CASSPTGTRINTEAFF
TRBV2	TRBJ2-5	NA	TRBD1	TGTGCCAGGCAATCCGGGACAGGGGGGACACAAGAGACCCAGTACTTC	CARQSGTGGTQETQYF
TRBV11-2	TRBJ2-1	NA	TRBD2	TGTGCCAGCAGCTTAGGACTAGCCGGGGAGCAGTTCTTC	CASSLGLAGEQFF
TRBV5-1	TRBJ2-5	NA	TRBD2	TGCGCCAGCAGCGGTGGGACTAGCGGTCAAGAGACCCAGTACTTC	CASSGGTSGQETQYF
TRBV3-1/TRBV3-2	TRBJ2-5	NA	NA	TGTGCCAGCAGCCAAGATATGGTGGCAGGGCCCGTGCCCAAGTACTTC	CASSQDMVAGPVPKYF
TRBV5-6	TRBJ1-2	NA	NA	TGTGCCAGCAGCCCACAGGGTAGCCTCTATGGCTACACCTTC	CASSPQGSLYGYTF
TRBV15	TRBJ2-1	NA	NA	TGTGCCACCAGCAGAGATCGGTCTGTTTACAATGAGCAGTTCTTC	CATSRDRSVYNEQFF
TRBV9	TRBJ1-3	NA	NA	TGTGCCAGCAGCGTGGCCAAACAGGGCTCTGGAAACACCATATATTTT	CASSVAKQGSGNTIYF
TRBV11-2	TRBJ1-3	NA	NA	TGTGCCAGCAGCTCCCGGTCCCCTGGAAACACCATATATTTT	CASSSRSPGNTIYF
TRBV9	TRBJ2-7	NA	TRBD2	TGTGCCAGCAGCGTAGAGCCTAGCGGCATTTACGAGCAGTACTTC	CASSVEPSGIYEQYF
TRBV7-3	TRBJ1-1	NA	TRBD1	TGTGCCACACAGGGGGCGCTGACTGAAGCTTTCTTT	CATQGALTEAFF
TRBV28	TRBJ1-1	once	NA	TGTGCCAGCCAAACCGACAGGCCCCCAATGAACACTGAAGCTTTCTTT	CASQTDRPPMNTEAFF
TRBV5-6	TRBJ1-5	NA	TRBD1	TGTGCCAGCAGCTTGGGAACAGGGGGCCAGCCCCAGCATTTT	CASSLGTGGQPQHF
TRBV7-3	TRBJ2-1	NA	NA	TGTGCCAGCAGCTTATCCGCGACAAGAAGCAATGAGCAGTTCTTC	CASSLSATRSNEQFF
TRBV6-5	TRBJ2-7	NA	NA	TGTGCCAGCAGCCATTCCACAGGCGAGCAGTACTTC	CASSHSTGEQYF
TRBV18	TRBJ1-2	NA	TRBD1	TGTGCCAGCTCACCAAGGACAGGGAATTCGGGCTACACCTTC	CASSPRTGNSGYTF
TRBV5-1	TRBJ1-6	few	NA	TGCGCCAGCAGCTTGCGCTACCCGGGAGAGACCTCCTATAATTCACCCCTCCACTTT	CASSLRYPGETSYNSPLHF
TRBV5-5	TRBJ2-1	NA	NA	TGTGCCAGCAGCTTGGAGGCTGGGCTCCACAATGAGCAGTTCTTC	CASSLEAGLHNEQFF
TRBV18	TRBJ1-2	once	TRBD1	TGTGCCAGCTCACCAATGACAGGGGCGGGCTATGGCTACACCTTC	CASSPMTGAGYGYTF
TRBV27	TRBJ1-2	NA	NA	TGTGCCAGCAGTTTCGGCAGGGGCGTCTATGGCTACACCTTC	CASSFGRGVYGYTF
TRBV7-9	TRBJ2-7	NA	TRBD1	TGTGCCAGCAGCCCACCCGACAGGGACGAGCAGTACTTC	CASSPPDRDEQYF
TRBV21-1	TRBJ2-7	NA	NA	TGTGCCAGCAGTCACGACCCGGGACAGGATTTTCACGAGCAGTACTTC	CASSHDPGQDFHEQYF
TRBV18	TRBJ1-2	NA	TRBD1	TGTGCCAGCTCACCCCAGACGACAGGGAAGGCGGGCTACACCTTC	CASSPQTTGKAGYTF
TRBV5-6	TRBJ2-7	NA	TRBD1	TGTGCCAGCAGGGACAGGGCCGGGGCCCGCTCCTACGAGCAGTACTTC	CASRDRAGARSYEQYF
TRBV4-2	TRBJ1-6	once	NA	TGTGCCAGCAGCCAAGATTTGCGGGATCGGTATTCACCCCTCCACTTT	CASSQDLRDRYSPLHF
TRBV5-1	TRBJ2-7	NA	TRBD2	TGCGCCAGCAGCCGAGATACTAGCGGGGCGCTCTACGAGCAGTACTTC	CASSRDTSGALYEQYF
TRBV19	TRBJ1-5	NA	NA	TGTGCCAGTAGCTACAGGTTACTTGATCAGCCCCAGCATTTT	CASSYRLLDQPQHF
TRBV18	TRBJ2-1	NA	NA	TGTGCCAGCTCACCGGGCCAGGCAGGTAGCTCCTACAATGAGCAGTTCTTC	CASSPGQAGSSYNEQFF
TRBV20-1	TRBJ1-1	NA	TRBD1	TGCAGTGCTACTAGGACAGGTGAAGCTTTCTTT	CSATRTGEAFF
TRBV5-1	TRBJ2-1	once	TRBD2	TGCGCCAGCAGCTTATCCGGGACTAGTATCAATGAGCAGTTCTTC	CASSLSGTSINEQFF
TRBV13	TRBJ1-1	NA	NA	TGTGCCAGCAGGTTCAGGGAGGGCACTGAAGCTTTCTTT	CASRFREGTEAFF
TRBV19	TRBJ1-2	NA	NA	TGTGCCAGTAGTATGCAGGGTAACTATGGCTACACCTTC	CASSMQGNYGYTF
TRBV30	TRBJ2-6	few	TRBD2	TGTGCCTGGAGAGCACCGGGACTAGCGGGGTCCTCGTTGACATCTGGGGCCAACGTCCTGACTTTC	CAWRAPGLAGSSLTSGANVLTF
TRBV28	TRBJ1-6	once	NA	TGTGCCAGCACCGGCCAGGCCTCGCGAAATTCACCCCTCCACTTT	CASTGQASRNSPLHF
TRBV30	TRBJ1-2	NA	NA	TGTGCCTTCAGGGTGGGGATCTATGGCTACACCTTC	CAFRVGIYGYTF
TRBV28	TRBJ2-3	NA	NA	TGTGCCAGCAGTTTACAGGGCAGGGGCACAGATACGCAGTATTTT	CASSLQGRGTDTQYF
TRBV27	TRBJ2-7	once	TRBD1	TGTGCCAGCAGTTTATTCGGGACAGGGGGCTACGAGCAGTACTTC	CASSLFGTGGYEQYF
TRBV12-3/TRBV12-4	TRBJ1-3	NA	NA	TGTGCCAGCAGTTTAGGGACAGGAAACACCATATATTTT	CASSLGTGNTIYF
TRBV28	TRBJ2-1	NA	TRBD2	TGTGCCAGCGGGACTAGCGGGATAGGCCACAATGAGCAGTTCTTC	CASGTSGIGHNEQFF
TRBV6-5	TRBJ2-7	NA	NA	TGTGCCAGCAGTTACTACCGACACCCGTCCTACGAGCAGTACTTC	CASSYYRHPSYEQYF
TRBV6-2/TRBV6-3	TRBJ1-4	NA	NA	TGTGCCAGCAGTTACTCAGGGGAAGGACAGCATCGTCGTAATGAAAAACTGTTTTTT	CASSYSGEGQHRRNEKLFF
TRBV18	TRBJ2-1	NA	NA	TGTGCCAGCTCAAACCAGGGTACTGAGCAGTTCTTC	CASSNQGTEQFF
TRBV5-1	TRBJ2-7	NA	NA	TGCGCCAGCAAAGAAAACACCGACAGTTCCTACGAGCAGTACTTC	CASKENTDSSYEQYF
TRBV27	TRBJ2-7	NA	NA	TGTGCCAGCAGTCGTTTCTACGAGCAGTACTTC	CASSRFYEQYF
TRBV7-8	TRBJ2-2	NA	TRBD2	TGTGCCAGCAGCAGGCTAGCGGGAGGGCTAACCGGGGAGCTGTTTTTT	CASSRLAGGLTGELFF
TRBV9	TRBJ2-7	NA	TRBD1	TGTGCCAGCAGCGTAGTAACAGGGGGCAGGGACGAGCAGTACTTC	CASSVVTGGRDEQYF
TRBV30	TRBJ1-1	NA	NA	TGTGCCTGGAGCAGGCAGGGGAACACTGAAGCTTTCTTT	CAWSRQGNTEAFF
TRBV4-2	TRBJ2-1	NA	TRBD1	TGTGCCAGCAGCCAACAGACAGGGGGGGGCAATGAGCAGTTCTTC	CASSQQTGGGNEQFF
TRBV29-1	TRBJ1-1	NA	TRBD1	TGCAGCGCCACACAGGGGGTAGTACCTGAAGCTTTCTTT	CSATQGVVPEAFF
TRBV7-9	TRBJ2-2	NA	TRBD1	TGTGCCAGCAGCCATAGACAGGGGAACACCGGGGAGCTGTTTTTT	CASSHRQGNTGELFF
TRBV19	TRBJ1-5	NA	NA	TGTGCCAGTAGTATTTTTATCCGAGCCCTTCCCCCCTTCTATAGCAATCAGCCCCAGCATTTT	CASSIFIRALPPFYSNQPQHF
TRBV7-2	TRBJ2-3	once	TRBD2	TGTGCCAGCAGCTTCCTCGGGACTAGCGGGATTCTATGGGGGCAGTATTTT	CASSFLGTSGILWGQYF
TRBV5-4	TRBJ2-7	NA	NA	TGTGCCAGCAGCTTGGGGCCCGCAGTTACCGAGCAGTACTTC	CASSLGPAVTEQYF
TRBV7-9	TRBJ1-3	NA	TRBD1	TGTGCCAGCAGCTTAGTCACCGGGACAGGGAATCCTGGAAACACCATATATTTT	CASSLVTGTGNPGNTIYF
TRBV7-3	TRBJ2-3	NA	TRBD2	TGTGCCAGCAGCTTAACGGCTAGCGGAAGCACAGATACGCAGTATTTT	CASSLTASGSTDTQYF